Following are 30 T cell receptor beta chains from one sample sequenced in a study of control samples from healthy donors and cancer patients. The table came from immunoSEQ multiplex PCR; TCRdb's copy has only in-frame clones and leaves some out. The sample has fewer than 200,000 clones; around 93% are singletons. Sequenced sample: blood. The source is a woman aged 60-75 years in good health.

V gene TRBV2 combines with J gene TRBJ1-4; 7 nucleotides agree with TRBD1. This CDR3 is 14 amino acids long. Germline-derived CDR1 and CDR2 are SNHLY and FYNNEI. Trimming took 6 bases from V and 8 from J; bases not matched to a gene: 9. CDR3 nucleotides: TGTGCCAGCAGATCGAGGACAGGCTACGAAAAACTGTTTTTT. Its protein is CASRSRTGYEKLFF.

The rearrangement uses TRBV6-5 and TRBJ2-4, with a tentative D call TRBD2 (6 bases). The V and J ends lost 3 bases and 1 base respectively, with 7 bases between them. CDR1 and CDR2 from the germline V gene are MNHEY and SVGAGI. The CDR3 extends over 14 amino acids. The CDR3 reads CASSYGGAKNIQYF. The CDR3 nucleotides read TGTGCCAGCAGTTATGGGGGGGCCAAAAACATTCAGTACTTC.

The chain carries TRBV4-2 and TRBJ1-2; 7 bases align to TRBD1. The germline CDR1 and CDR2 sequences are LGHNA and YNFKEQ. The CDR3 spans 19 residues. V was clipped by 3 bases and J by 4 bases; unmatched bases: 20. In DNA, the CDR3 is TGTGCCAGCAGCCAGATAGGGGGCACAGCCCCAGGGGCCCTCTATGGCTACACCTTC. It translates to CASSQIGGTAPGALYGYTF.

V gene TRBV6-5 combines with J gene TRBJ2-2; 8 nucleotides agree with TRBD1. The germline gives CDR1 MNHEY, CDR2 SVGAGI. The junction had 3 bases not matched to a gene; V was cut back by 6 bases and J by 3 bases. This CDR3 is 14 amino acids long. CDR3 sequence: CASRGQGYTGELFF. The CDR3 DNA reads TGTGCCAGCAGAGGACAGGGATACACCGGGGAGCTGTTTTTT.

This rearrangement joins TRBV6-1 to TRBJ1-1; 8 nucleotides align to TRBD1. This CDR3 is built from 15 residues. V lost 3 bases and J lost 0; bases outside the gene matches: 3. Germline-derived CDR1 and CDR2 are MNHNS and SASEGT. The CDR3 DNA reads TGTGCCAGCAGTGACAGGGGGCTCATGAACACTGAAGCTTTCTTT. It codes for CASSDRGLMNTEAFF.

This CDR3 is CASSSQPHRGYTF. CDR3 DNA: TGTGCCAGCAGCTCCCAGCCCCACCGGGGCTACACCTTC. The V gene is TRBV7-9, the J gene TRBJ1-2; no reliable D call. This CDR3 region has 13 residues. The V gene lost 4 bases and the J gene lost 8 bases, with 14 bases spanning the gap. CDR1 and CDR2 (germline): SEHNR, FQNEAQ (reference sequence).

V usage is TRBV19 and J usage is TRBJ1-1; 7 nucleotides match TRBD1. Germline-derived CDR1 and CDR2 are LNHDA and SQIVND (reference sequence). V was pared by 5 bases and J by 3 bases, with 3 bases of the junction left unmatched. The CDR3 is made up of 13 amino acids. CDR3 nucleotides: TGTGCCAGTAGTTCGCAGGGGGACACTGAAGCTTTCTTT. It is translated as CASSSQGDTEAFF.

The CDR3, as DNA: TGTGCCATCAGTTTGGCTCTCCCGCCCTTTATGAACACTGAAGCTTTCTTT. The encoded protein is CAISLALPPFMNTEAFF. V gene TRBV10-3 combines with J gene TRBJ1-1, with D uncertain. The CDR3 is 17 residues long. Germline V gene lookup returns CDR1 ENHRY and CDR2 SYGVKD. The germline V and J ends were trimmed by 5 bases and 0 bases, with 19 bases remaining between them.

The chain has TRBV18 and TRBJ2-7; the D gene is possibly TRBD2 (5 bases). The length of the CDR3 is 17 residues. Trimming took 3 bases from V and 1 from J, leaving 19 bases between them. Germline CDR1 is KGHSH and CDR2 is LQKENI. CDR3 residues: CASSPVNRAGSSYEQYF. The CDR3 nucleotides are TGTGCCAGCTCACCGGTGAATCGGGCGGGTTCATCCTACGAGCAGTACTTC.

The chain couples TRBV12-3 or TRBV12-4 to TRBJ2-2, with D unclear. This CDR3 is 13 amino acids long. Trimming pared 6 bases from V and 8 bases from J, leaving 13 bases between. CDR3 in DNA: TGTGCCAGCAGCCTGAATGGGAAAGGGGAGCTGTTTTTT. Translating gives CASSLNGKGELFF.

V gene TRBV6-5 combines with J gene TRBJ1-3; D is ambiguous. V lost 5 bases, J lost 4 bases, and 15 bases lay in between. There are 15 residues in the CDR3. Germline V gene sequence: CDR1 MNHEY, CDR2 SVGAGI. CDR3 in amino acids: CASSSAGARGNTIYF. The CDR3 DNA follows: TGTGCCAGCAGTAGTGCCGGTGCCCGAGGAAACACCATATATTTT.

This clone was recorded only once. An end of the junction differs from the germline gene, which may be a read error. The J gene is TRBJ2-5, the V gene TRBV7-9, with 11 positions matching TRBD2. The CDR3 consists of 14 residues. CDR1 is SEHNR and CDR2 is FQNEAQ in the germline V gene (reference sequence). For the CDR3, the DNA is TGTGCCAGCAGCCTAGCGGGGGGTCAAGAGACCCAGTACTTC. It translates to CASSLAGGQETQYF.

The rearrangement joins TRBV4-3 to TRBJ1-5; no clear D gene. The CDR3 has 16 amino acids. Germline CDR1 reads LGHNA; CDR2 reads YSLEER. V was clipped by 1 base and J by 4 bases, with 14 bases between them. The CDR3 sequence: CASSQGLGETNQPQHF. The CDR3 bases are TGCGCCAGCAGCCAAGGTTTAGGAGAGACGAATCAGCCCCAGCATTTT.

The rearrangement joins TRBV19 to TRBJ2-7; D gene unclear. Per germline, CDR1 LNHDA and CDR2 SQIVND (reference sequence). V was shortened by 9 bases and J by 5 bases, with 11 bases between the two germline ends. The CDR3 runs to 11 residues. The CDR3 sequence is CASRMGDEQYF. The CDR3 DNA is TGTGCCAGCCGGATGGGCGACGAGCAGTACTTC.

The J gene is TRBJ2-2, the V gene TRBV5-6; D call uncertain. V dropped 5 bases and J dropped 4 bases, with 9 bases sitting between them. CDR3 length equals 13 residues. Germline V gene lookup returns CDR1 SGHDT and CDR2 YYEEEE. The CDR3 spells CASRKWGTGELFF. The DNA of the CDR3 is TGTGCCAGCAGGAAATGGGGCACCGGGGAGCTGTTTTTT.

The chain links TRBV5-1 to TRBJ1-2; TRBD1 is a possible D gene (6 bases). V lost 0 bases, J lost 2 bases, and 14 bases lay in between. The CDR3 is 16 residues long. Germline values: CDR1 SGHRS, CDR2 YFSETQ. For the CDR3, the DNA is TGCGCCAGCAGCTTGGACTCCGGGACAACCAACTATGGCTACACCTTC. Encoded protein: CASSLDSGTTNYGYTF.

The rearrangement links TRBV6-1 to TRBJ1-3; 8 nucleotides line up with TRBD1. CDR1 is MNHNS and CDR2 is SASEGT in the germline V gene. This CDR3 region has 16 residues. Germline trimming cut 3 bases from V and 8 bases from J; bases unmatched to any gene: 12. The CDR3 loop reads CASSDAFPYRGDTIYF. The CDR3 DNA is TGTGCCAGCAGTGATGCTTTCCCGTACAGGGGGGACACCATATATTTT.

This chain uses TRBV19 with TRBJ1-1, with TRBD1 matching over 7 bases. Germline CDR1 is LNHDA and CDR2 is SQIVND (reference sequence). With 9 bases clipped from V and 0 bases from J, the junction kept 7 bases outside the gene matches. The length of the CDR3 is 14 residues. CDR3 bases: TGTGCCAGCTCCTGGGGACAGATGAACACTGAAGCTTTCTTT. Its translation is CASSWGQMNTEAFF.

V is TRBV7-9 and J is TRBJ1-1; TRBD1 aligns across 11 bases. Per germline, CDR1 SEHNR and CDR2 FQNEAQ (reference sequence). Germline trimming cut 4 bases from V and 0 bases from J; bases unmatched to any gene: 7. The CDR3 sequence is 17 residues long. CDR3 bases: TGTGCCAGCAGCTCGGCGGGGACAGGGGGACTGAACACTGAAGCTTTCTTT. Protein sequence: CASSSAGTGGLNTEAFF.

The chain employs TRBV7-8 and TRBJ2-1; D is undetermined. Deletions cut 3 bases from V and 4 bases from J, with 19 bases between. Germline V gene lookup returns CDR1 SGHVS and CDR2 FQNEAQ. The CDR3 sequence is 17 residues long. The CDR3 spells CASSFDTPSVLYNEQFF. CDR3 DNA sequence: TGTGCCAGCAGCTTTGACACCCCATCGGTCCTATACAATGAGCAGTTCTTC.

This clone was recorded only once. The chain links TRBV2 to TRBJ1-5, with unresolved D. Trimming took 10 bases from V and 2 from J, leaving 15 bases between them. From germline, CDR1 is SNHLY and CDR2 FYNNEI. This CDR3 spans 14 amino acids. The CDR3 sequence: CATRTGRGNQPQHF. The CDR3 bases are TGTGCCACCCGTACGGGCAGAGGCAATCAGCCCCAGCATTTT.

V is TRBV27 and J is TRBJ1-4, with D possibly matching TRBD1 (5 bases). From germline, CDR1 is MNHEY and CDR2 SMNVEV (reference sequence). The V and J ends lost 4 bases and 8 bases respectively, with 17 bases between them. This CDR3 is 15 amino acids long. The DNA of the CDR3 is TGTGCCAGCAGTTCAACCCGGGACTTCATCGAAAAACTGTTTTTT. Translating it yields CASSSTRDFIEKLFF.

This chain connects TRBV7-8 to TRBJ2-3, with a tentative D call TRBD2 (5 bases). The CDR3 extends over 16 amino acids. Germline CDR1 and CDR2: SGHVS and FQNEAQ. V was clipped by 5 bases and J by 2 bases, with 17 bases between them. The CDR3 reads CASSPAGSRTTDTQYF. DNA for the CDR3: TGTGCCAGCAGCCCCGCGGGTTCCCGGACCACAGATACGCAGTATTTT.

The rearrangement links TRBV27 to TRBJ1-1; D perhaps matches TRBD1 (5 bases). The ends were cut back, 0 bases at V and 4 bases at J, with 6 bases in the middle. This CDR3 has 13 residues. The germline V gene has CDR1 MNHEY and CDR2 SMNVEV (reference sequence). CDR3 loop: CASSLSQGTEAFF. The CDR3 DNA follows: TGTGCCAGCAGTTTATCCCAGGGCACTGAAGCTTTCTTT.

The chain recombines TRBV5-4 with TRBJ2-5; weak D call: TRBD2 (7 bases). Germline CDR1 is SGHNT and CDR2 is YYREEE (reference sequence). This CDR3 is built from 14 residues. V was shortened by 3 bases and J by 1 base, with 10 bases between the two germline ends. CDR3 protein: CASSSRGAQETQYF. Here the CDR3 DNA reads TGTGCCAGCAGCTCCCGGGGGGCCCAAGAGACCCAGTACTTC.

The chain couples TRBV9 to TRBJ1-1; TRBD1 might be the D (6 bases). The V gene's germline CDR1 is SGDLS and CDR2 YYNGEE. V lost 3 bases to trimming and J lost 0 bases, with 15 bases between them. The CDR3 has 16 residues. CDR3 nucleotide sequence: TGTGCCAGCAGCGCGAGGGGGTCGGCGGTGAACACTGAAGCTTTCTTT. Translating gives CASSARGSAVNTEAFF.

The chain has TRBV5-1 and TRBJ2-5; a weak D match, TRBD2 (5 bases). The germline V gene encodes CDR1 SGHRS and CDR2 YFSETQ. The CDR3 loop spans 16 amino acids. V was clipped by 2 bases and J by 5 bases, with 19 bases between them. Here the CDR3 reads CASSFEPSPMTETQYF. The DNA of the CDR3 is TGCGCCAGCAGCTTCGAGCCTAGCCCCATGACGGAGACCCAGTACTTC.

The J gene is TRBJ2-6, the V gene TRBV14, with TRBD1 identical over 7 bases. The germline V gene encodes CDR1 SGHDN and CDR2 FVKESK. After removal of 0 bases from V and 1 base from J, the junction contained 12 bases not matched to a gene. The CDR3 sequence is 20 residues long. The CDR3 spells CASSQDLGQMKFSGANVLTF. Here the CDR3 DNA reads TGTGCCAGCAGCCAAGATTTGGGACAGATGAAATTTTCTGGGGCCAACGTCCTGACTTTC.

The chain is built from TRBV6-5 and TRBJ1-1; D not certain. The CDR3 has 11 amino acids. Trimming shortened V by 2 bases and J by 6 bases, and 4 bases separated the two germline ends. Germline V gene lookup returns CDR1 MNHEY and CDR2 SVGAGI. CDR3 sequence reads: CASSYNAEAFF. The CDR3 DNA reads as TGTGCCAGCAGTTACAACGCTGAAGCTTTCTTT.

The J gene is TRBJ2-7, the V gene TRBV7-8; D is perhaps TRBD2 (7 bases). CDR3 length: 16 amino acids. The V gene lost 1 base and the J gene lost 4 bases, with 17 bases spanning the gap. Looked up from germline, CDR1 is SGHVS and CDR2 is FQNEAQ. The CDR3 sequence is CASSLVLFGGQYEQYF. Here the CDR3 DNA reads TGTGCCAGCAGCTTAGTTCTTTTCGGGGGGCAGTACGAGCAGTACTTC.